This entry lists 9 T cell receptor beta chains sequenced from one sample in a study of read filtering for tumor transcriptome and immune sequencing. The library was built from roughly 400 ng RNA with molecular barcoded adaptors for alpha/delta and beta/gamma chains. Each CDR3 protein gets one entry after TCRdb re-called the reads with MiXCR. This table has fewer than 100,000 distinct CDR3 sequences, more than 9% appearing once. The sequencing input was a population of CD138-negative cells sorted from bone marrow. The origin of the receptors is a donor aged 40 or over with multiple myeloma.

This clonotype was recorded at least ten times. The chain recombines TRBV2 with TRBJ2-5; D may be TRBD2 (6 bases). This CDR3 has 11 residues. Germline V CDR1 and CDR2: SNHLY, FYNNEI. Trimming shortened V by 8 bases and J by 7 bases, and 11 bases separated the two germline ends. CDR3 coding DNA: TGTGCCAGCGCGCGGGAAGGGACCCAGTACTTC. Translation gives CASAREGTQYF.

This clonotype was recorded at least ten times. The V and J genes are TRBV2 and TRBJ2-6, with TRBD1 identical over 7 bases. The J segment lost 2 bases and the V segment lost 6 bases, leaving 4 bases of the junction unmatched. Germline V lookup: CDR1 SNHLY, CDR2 FYNNEI. CDR3 length equals 15 residues. The CDR3 DNA sequence: TGTGCCAGCAGGCCCGACAGGGCTGGGGCCAACGTCCTGACTTTC. It yields the protein CASRPDRAGANVLTF.

This clonotype was found a few times. A much larger clone differs from this one at a single base, so this may be a read error. Since no conserved phenylalanine or tryptophan closes the CDR3, a read error is the likely cause. V usage is TRBV2 and J usage is TRBJ2-1; D is possibly TRBD1 or TRBD2 (6 bases each). This CDR3 contains 11 residues. Looked up from germline, CDR1 is SNHLY and CDR2 is FYNNEI. Trimming pared 8 bases from V and 9 bases from J, leaving 11 bases between. In DNA form, the CDR3 reads TGTGCCAGCGGGAGGACAGTTGAGCAGTTCCTC. Amino acids: CASGRTVEQFL.

Remarks on this clonotype: It is likely a read error, because the conserved phenylalanine at the end of the CDR3 is missing. This chain uses TRBV20-1 with TRBJ2-1; D gene unclear. The CDR3 is made up of 12 amino acids. Germline V gene lookup returns CDR1 DFQATT and CDR2 SNEGSKA (reference sequence). V was pared by 1 base and J by 9 bases, with 10 bases between. The CDR3 is CSARGLFGEQFL. DNA of the CDR3: TGCAGTGCTAGAGGACTCTTCGGTGAGCAGTTCCTC.

This clonotype was recorded at least ten times. V gene TRBV5-1 combines with J gene TRBJ1-1; 8 bases fit TRBD1. The CDR3 consists of 14 residues. Germline CDR1 SGHRS, CDR2 YFSETQ. V lost 5 bases to trimming and J lost 4 bases; unmatched junction nucleotides: 7. CDR3 amino acids: CASSSETGGTEAFF. As DNA, the CDR3 is TGCGCCAGCAGTTCAGAAACAGGGGGCACTGAAGCTTTCTTT.

This clonotype was observed at least ten times. V usage is TRBV7-9 and J usage is TRBJ1-2; D unclear. V was cut by 1 base and J by 2 bases, with 2 bases left in between. Germline-derived CDR1 and CDR2 are SEHNR and FQNEAQ (reference sequence). The CDR3 runs 12 residues. The CDR3 coding sequence is TGTGCCAGCAGCTTAGTAAACTATGGCTACACCTTC. Its translation is CASSLVNYGYTF.

This clonotype was counted between two and nine times. The chain links TRBV7-9 to TRBJ2-3; 13 nucleotides agree with TRBD2. Germline trimming cut 5 bases from V and 4 bases from J; bases unmatched to any gene: 9. The germline gives CDR1 SEHNR, CDR2 FQNEAQ (reference sequence). This CDR3 is 17 amino acids long. In DNA form, the CDR3 reads TGTGCCAGCAGCCCCGGGACTAGCGGGACCTGGGCAGATACGCAGTATTTT. Translation: CASSPGTSGTWADTQYF.

This clonotype has more than one count but fewer than ten. The chain joins TRBV2 to TRBJ2-3; no clear D. From germline, CDR1 is SNHLY and CDR2 FYNNEI. The CDR3 runs 12 residues. Between the trimmed V and J ends, which lost 6 bases and 2 bases, there was a span of 6 bases. The CDR3 region is CASRFNTDTQYF. In DNA, the CDR3 is TGTGCCAGCAGATTCAACACAGATACGCAGTATTTT.

A remark on this clonotype: This may be a read error: a much more frequent sequence differs by one nucleotide. The genes are TRBV9 and TRBJ2-3, with a tentative D call TRBD1 (5 bases). From germline, CDR1 is SGDLS and CDR2 YYNGEE. The CDR3 loop spans 12 amino acids. The CDR3 bases are TGTGCCAGCAGCGTAGTGACAGTTACGCAGTATTTT. This codes for CASSVVTVTQYF.